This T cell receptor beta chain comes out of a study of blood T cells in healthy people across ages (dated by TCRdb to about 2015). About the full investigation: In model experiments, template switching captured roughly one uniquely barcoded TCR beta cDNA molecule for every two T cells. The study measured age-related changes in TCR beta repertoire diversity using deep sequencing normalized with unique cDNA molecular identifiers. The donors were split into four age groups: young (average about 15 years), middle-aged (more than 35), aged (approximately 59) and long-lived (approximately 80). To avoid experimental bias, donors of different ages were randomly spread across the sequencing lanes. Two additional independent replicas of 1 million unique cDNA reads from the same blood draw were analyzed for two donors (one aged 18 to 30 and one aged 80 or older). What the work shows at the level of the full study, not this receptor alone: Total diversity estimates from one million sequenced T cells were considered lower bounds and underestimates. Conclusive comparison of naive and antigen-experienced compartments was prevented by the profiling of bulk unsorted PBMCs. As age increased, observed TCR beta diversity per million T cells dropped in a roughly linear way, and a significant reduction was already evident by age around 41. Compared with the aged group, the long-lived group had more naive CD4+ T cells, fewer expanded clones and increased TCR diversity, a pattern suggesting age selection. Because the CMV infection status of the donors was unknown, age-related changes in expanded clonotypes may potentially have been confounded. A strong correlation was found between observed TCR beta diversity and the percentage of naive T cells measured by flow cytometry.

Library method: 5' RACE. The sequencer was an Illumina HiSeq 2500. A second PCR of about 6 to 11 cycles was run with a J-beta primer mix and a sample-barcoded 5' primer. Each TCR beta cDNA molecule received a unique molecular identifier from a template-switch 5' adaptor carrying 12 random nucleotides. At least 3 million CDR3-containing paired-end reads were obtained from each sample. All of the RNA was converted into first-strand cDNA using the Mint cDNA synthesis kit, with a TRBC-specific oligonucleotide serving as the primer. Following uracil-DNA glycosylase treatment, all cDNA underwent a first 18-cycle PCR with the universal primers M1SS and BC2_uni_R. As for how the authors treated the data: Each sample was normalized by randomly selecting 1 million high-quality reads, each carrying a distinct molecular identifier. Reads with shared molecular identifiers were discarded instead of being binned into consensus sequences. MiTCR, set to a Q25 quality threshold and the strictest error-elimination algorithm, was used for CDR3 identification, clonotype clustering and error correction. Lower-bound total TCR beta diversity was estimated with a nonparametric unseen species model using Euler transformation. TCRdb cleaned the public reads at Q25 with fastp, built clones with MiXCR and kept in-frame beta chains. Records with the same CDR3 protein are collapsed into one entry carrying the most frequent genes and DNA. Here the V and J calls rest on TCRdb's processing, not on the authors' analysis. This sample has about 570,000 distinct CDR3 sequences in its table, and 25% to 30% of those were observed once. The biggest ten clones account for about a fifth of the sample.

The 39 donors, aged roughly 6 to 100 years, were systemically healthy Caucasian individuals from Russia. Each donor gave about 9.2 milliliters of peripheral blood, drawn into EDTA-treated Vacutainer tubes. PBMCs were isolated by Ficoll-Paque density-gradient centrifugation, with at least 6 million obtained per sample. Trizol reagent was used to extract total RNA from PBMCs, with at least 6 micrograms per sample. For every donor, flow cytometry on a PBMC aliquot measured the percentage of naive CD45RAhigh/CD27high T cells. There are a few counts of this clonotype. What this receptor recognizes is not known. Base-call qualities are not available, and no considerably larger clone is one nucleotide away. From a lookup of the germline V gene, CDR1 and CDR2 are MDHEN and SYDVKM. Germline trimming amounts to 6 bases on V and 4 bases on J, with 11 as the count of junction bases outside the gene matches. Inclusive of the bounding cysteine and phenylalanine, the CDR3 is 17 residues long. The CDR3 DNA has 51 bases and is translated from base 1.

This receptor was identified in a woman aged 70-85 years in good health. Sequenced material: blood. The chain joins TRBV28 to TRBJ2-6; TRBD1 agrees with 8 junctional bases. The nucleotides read TGTGCCAGCAGGTCTTCAGGGGGCACTAGGGGGGCCAACGTCCTGACTTTC. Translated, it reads CASRSSGGTRGANVLTF.